Below, 18 T cell receptor beta chains from the same sample are listed, as sequenced in a study of blood T cell repertoires in COVID-19. Only in-frame clones appear in the TCRdb table, and some are missing; sequencing was by immunoSEQ multiplex PCR. The sample shows some 150,000 clones, 87% of them seen only once. The sample consisted of peripheral blood. Receptors were obtained from a man between 50 and 59 years old with active COVID-19.

V and J are TRBV9 and TRBJ1-5, with 12 bases matching TRBD1. This CDR3 region has 16 residues. V dropped 4 bases and J dropped 6; count of bases not matched to a gene: 8. CDR1 is SGDLS and CDR2 is YYNGEE in the germline V gene. The chain's CDR3 is CASSTGTGGAGQPQHF. As DNA, the CDR3 is TGTGCCAGCAGCACGGGGACAGGGGGCGCGGGTCAGCCCCAGCATTTT.

This clone was recorded once. The V and J genes are TRBV7-2 and TRBJ2-7; 15 bases map to TRBD2. This CDR3 spans 15 amino acids. V lost 5 bases to trimming and J lost 4 bases; unmatched junction nucleotides: 3. Per germline, CDR1 SGHTA and CDR2 FQGNSA. In DNA, the CDR3 is TGTGCCAGCAGCAGGGGACTAGCGGGGGGATACGAGCAGTACTTC. It yields the protein CASSRGLAGGYEQYF.

This chain uses TRBV30 with TRBJ1-3, with no clear D. Per germline, CDR1 GTSNPN and CDR2 SVGIG (reference sequence). V shed 4 bases and J shed 5 bases, with 9 bases lying between them. The CDR3 is 12 amino acids. The DNA for the CDR3 is TGTGCCTGGACCTTACTCCGAAACACCATATATTTT. This gives the protein CAWTLLRNTIYF.

The chain couples TRBV5-6 to TRBJ2-3, with D uncertain. The CDR3 contains 16 residues. V gave up 0 bases and J gave up 7 bases, with 18 bases separating them. Germline V gives CDR1 SGHDT, CDR2 YYEEEE. Here the CDR3 reads CASSLGSPTTTYTQYF. The CDR3, as DNA: TGTGCCAGCAGCTTGGGTTCCCCCACAACTACATATACGCAGTATTTT.

The chain is built from TRBV3-1 (or the pseudogene TRBV3-2) and TRBJ2-7; D may be TRBD2 (6 bases). Germline CDR1 reads LGHDT; CDR2 reads YNNKEL (reference sequence). The CDR3 spans 12 residues. Between the trimmed V and J ends, which lost 4 bases and 6 bases, there was a span of 10 bases. The chain's CDR3 is CASSLGSSEQYF. Written as DNA, the CDR3 is TGTGCCAGCAGCCTCGGGAGTAGCGAGCAGTACTTC.

Here the CDR3 DNA reads TGTGCCAGCTCAGTAATAGCAGGGGATACGCAGTATTTT. As protein: CASSVIAGDTQYF. The rearrangement uses TRBV18 and TRBJ2-3, with D possibly being TRBD1 (5 bases). Germline CDR1 is KGHSH and CDR2 is LQKENI. The ends were cut back, 5 bases at V and 6 bases at J, with 12 bases in the middle. This CDR3 has 13 residues.

The gene calls are TRBV2 and TRBJ1-5; D ambiguous. Per germline, CDR1 SNHLY and CDR2 FYNNEI. The V end was cut by 2 bases, the J end by 0 bases, with 8 bases between. CDR3 length: 15 amino acids. This CDR3 reads CASSEPGISNQPQHF. The CDR3 region has the DNA TGTGCCAGCAGTGAACCGGGGATTAGCAATCAGCCCCAGCATTTT.

The chain employs TRBV6-2 or TRBV6-3 and TRBJ1-2, with D unresolved. Germline CDR1 reads MNHEY; CDR2 reads SVGEGT. V was shortened by 4 bases and J by 2 bases, with 8 bases between the two germline ends. The CDR3 is 13 amino acids. The CDR3 DNA reads TGTGCCAGCAGTTCCGGCGGGAACTATGGCTACACCTTC. Translated: CASSSGGNYGYTF.

V is TRBV7-2 and J is TRBJ2-1, with a weak D call TRBD2 (6 bases). V was pared by 5 bases and J by 8 bases, with 13 bases between. The CDR3 runs 13 residues. Per germline, CDR1 SGHTA and CDR2 FQGNSA. The CDR3 protein is CASSTSWGDEQFF. CDR3 in DNA: TGTGCCAGCAGCACCTCCTGGGGGGATGAGCAGTTCTTC.

CDR3 amino acids: CASSQQRRTGELFF. CDR3 nucleotides: TGTGCCAGCAGCCAACAGAGGAGAACCGGGGAGCTGTTTTTT. This chain joins TRBV3-1 (or the pseudogene TRBV3-2) and TRBJ2-2; D gene ambiguous. This CDR3 comprises 14 residues. Germline V gene sequence: CDR1 LGHDT, CDR2 YNNKEL (reference sequence). V lost 2 bases to trimming and J lost 5 bases, with 9 bases between them.

The chain employs TRBV12-3 or TRBV12-4 and TRBJ2-7; D possibly corresponds to TRBD1 (6 bases). This CDR3 has 13 amino acids. Trimming left V 3 bases short and J 6 bases short, with 12 bases between. The CDR3 DNA reads TGTGCCAGCAGTTTCAACAGGGCCCTCGAGCAGTACTTC. It encodes CASSFNRALEQYF.

V and J are TRBV5-1 and TRBJ1-3; TRBD1 might be the D (5 bases). Per germline, CDR1 SGHRS and CDR2 YFSETQ. The CDR3 contains 15 residues. The germline V and J ends were trimmed by 6 bases and 4 bases, with 17 bases remaining between them. The CDR3 loop reads CASIVREFDGNTIYF. As DNA, the CDR3 is TGCGCCAGCATCGTCAGGGAATTCGACGGAAACACCATATATTTT.

The V gene is TRBV20-1, the J gene TRBJ2-5, with D perhaps TRBD2 (6 bases). There are 14 residues in the CDR3. Trimming cost V 3 bases and J 2 bases, with 13 bases left between them. The germline CDR1 and CDR2 sequences are DFQATT and SNEGSKA (reference sequence). CDR3 sequence reads: CSASGPAGQETQYF. As DNA, the CDR3 is TGCAGTGCTAGTGGTCCGGCGGGGCAAGAGACCCAGTACTTC.

This chain connects TRBV7-2 to TRBJ2-1, with 10 bases fitting TRBD2. This CDR3 comprises 16 residues. Trimming took 5 bases from V and 4 from J; bases not matched to a gene: 8. In germline, CDR1 is SGHTA, CDR2 FQGNSA. CDR3 sequence reads: CASSRIAGGDYNEQFF. CDR3 DNA: TGTGCCAGCAGCCGGATAGCGGGGGGCGATTACAATGAGCAGTTCTTC.

The sample holds one count of this clone. V and J are TRBV3-1 (or the pseudogene TRBV3-2) and TRBJ1-6, with D uncertain. The CDR3 totals 16 residues. The germline gives CDR1 LGHDT, CDR2 YNNKEL (reference sequence). Trimming stripped 1 base from V and 5 bases from J, with 12 bases between. CDR3 in amino acids: CASSQVLTANNSPLHF. The CDR3 DNA is TGTGCCAGCAGCCAAGTCTTAACAGCAAATAATTCACCCCTCCACTTT.

The chain links TRBV19 to TRBJ2-3; tentatively, D is TRBD2 (6 bases). V lost 4 bases and J 0 bases, leaving 14 bases between the germline ends. CDR1 and CDR2 (germline): LNHDA, SQIVND (reference sequence). CDR3 size: 16 residues. The CDR3 reads CASSRNSGSSTDTQYF. The CDR3 DNA sequence: TGTGCCAGTAGTAGGAATAGCGGCTCCAGCACAGATACGCAGTATTTT.

This chain connects TRBV5-1 to TRBJ2-3, with a tentative D call TRBD1 (5 bases). V shed 0 bases and J shed 2 bases, with 13 bases lying between them. Germline V lookup: CDR1 SGHRS, CDR2 YFSETQ. This CDR3 has 16 residues. The CDR3 protein is CASSLDQGGVTDTQYF. In DNA, the CDR3 is TGCGCCAGCAGCTTGGACCAGGGCGGCGTCACAGATACGCAGTATTTT.

This chain connects TRBV28 to TRBJ1-2; 8 bases line up with TRBD1. This CDR3 is built from 14 residues. Losses at the gene ends were 1 base for V and 8 bases for J; bases not matched to a gene: 6. Germline V CDR1 and CDR2: MDHEN, SYDVKM. The CDR3 region has the DNA TGTGCCAGCAGTTTATATGCAGGGGGCGGGGGCTACACCTTC. This encodes CASSLYAGGGGYTF.